Listed here is a single T cell receptor beta chain. Despite likely unrecorded immune exposures, the donors were nominally healthy at the time of sampling. The CDR3 runs to 14 residues. V dropped 3 bases and J dropped 4 bases, with 12 bases sitting between them. From germline, CDR1 is SGHTA and CDR2 FQGNSA. The record originates from a study of cytomegalovirus exposure and HLA in healthy donors. Primers: 60 Vbeta forward and 13 Jbeta reverse. Produced via immunoSEQ multiplex PCR; TCRdb's table is partial and in-frame only. The sample has under 200,000 clones, 65% to 90% seen once. The TCR comes from a woman aged 45-59 years in good health and CMV-seronegative. V is TRBV7-2 and J is TRBJ1-2; no clear D. The sequenced material came from PBMCs. CDR3 nucleotides: TGTGCCAGCAGCTTCCCAGCCCCGGGCTATGGCTACACCTTC. Encoded protein: CASSFPAPGYGYTF. Full variable domain (outside the CDR3, taken from reference TRBV7-2 and TRBJ1-2): GAGVSQSPSNKVTEKGKDVELRCDPISGHTALYWYRQSLGQGLEFLIYFQGNSAPDKSGLPSDRFSAERTGGSVSTLTIQRTQQEDSAVYLCASSFPAPGYGYTFGSGTRLTVV.